The 30 T cell receptor beta chains below all came from one sample that was sequenced in a study of CD8+ T cells in alopecia areata. Treatment meaning: oral pan-JAK inhibitor, 5-10 mg twice daily. RNA, once extracted, was reverse transcribed into cDNA for use as the sequencing template. Assay used: immunoSEQ multiplex PCR; TCRdb lists only in-frame clones, some missing. The table records around 190,000 clones, roughly three fifths of them present only once. The sequenced sample was CD4+ T cells sorted from blood, obtained at week 4, from a patient treated with tofacitinib. Source of these receptors: a human donor with alopecia areata.

Only a few counts were recorded for this clone. This rearrangement joins TRBV28 to TRBJ2-5; perhaps TRBD2 as D (6 bases). The ends were cut back, 6 bases at V and 2 bases at J, with 10 bases in the middle. Germline loops: CDR1 MDHEN, CDR2 SYDVKM. This CDR3 spans 13 amino acids. CDR3 in amino acids: CASSPGRQETQYF. The CDR3 DNA reads as TGTGCCAGCAGCCCAGGGAGGCAAGAGACCCAGTACTTC.

The chain joins TRBV5-4 to TRBJ2-1; D gene uncertain. CDR1 SGHNT and CDR2 YYREEE come from the germline V gene (reference sequence). The CDR3 length is 13 residues. V lost 4 bases to trimming and J lost 4 bases, with 9 bases between them. CDR3 region: CASSPFRYNEQFF. In nucleotides, the CDR3 is TGTGCCAGCAGCCCCTTCCGTTACAATGAGCAGTTCTTC.

A single count supports this clone. This rearrangement joins TRBV9 to TRBJ2-1, with 11 bases that match TRBD2. Germline V gene sequence: CDR1 SGDLS, CDR2 YYNGEE. The ends lost 2 bases at V and 6 bases at J; junction bases unmatched: 4. This CDR3 is 15 amino acids long. The CDR3 protein is CASSVLAGGPNEQFF. CDR3 DNA sequence: TGTGCCAGCAGCGTCTTAGCGGGAGGGCCCAATGAGCAGTTCTTC.

This chain joins TRBV29-1 and TRBJ2-7, with a weak D call TRBD1 (5 bases). This CDR3 comprises 14 residues. V was shortened by 6 bases and J by 0 bases, with 15 bases between the two germline ends. Germline V gene lookup returns CDR1 SQVTM and CDR2 ANQGSEA. CDR3 in DNA: TGCAGCGTGCAGGACAACTTAAGCTCCTACGAGCAGTACTTC. Translation: CSVQDNLSSYEQYF.

V gene TRBV11-2 combines with J gene TRBJ1-2, with D possibly being TRBD1 (5 bases). V was clipped by 2 bases and J by 10 bases, with 17 bases between them. The length of the CDR3 is 14 residues. CDR1 is SGHAT, CDR2 FQNNGV, per germline. The CDR3 sequence: CASSLRGRGLHYTF. CDR3 sequence (DNA): TGTGCCAGCAGCTTACGTGGCCGGGGACTGCACTACACCTTC.

This clone has only a few counts. The chain joins TRBV29-1 to TRBJ2-1; 7 bases are a match to TRBD2. Germline lookup yields CDR1 SQVTM and CDR2 ANQGSEA. CDR3 length: 17 residues. Losses at the gene ends were 0 bases for V and 4 bases for J; bases not matched to a gene: 12. The CDR3 loop reads CSVEDSTGGRAYNEQFF. The DNA for the CDR3 is TGCAGCGTTGAAGACTCGACCGGCGGGAGAGCTTACAATGAGCAGTTCTTC.

The chain has TRBV28 and TRBJ2-5; either TRBD1 or TRBD2 may fit D (5 bases each). Germline V CDR1 and CDR2: MDHEN, SYDVKM. V lost 6 bases and J lost 5, with 16 bases in between. This CDR3 has 14 residues. DNA of the CDR3: TGTGCCAGCAGAACCGGGACCAGGGTGGAGACCCAGTACTTC. Protein: CASRTGTRVETQYF. The full variable domain, rest sourced from reference TRBV28 and TRBJ2-5, is DVKVTQSSRYLVKRTGEKVFLECVQDMDHENMFWYRQDPGLGLRLIYFSYDVKMKEKGDIPEGYSVSREKKERFSLILESASTNQTSMYLCASRTGTRVETQYFGPGTRLLVL.

This clone was recorded a few times. V usage is TRBV29-1 and J usage is TRBJ2-7; D gene unclear. Germline V CDR1 and CDR2: SQVTM, ANQGSEA. The CDR3 contains 12 residues. V gave up 0 bases and J gave up 3 bases, with 6 bases separating them. Written as DNA, the CDR3 is TGCAGCGTTGAAGAGAGCAGCTACGAGCAGTACTTC. It encodes CSVEESSYEQYF.

The V and J genes are TRBV6-5 and TRBJ1-1, with D possibly TRBD1 on 5 matching bases. The germline CDR1 and CDR2 sequences are MNHEY and SVGAGI. CDR3 length equals 14 residues. Trimming cost V 6 bases and J 0 bases, with 11 bases left between them. In nucleotides, the CDR3 is TGTGCCAGCAGCCCCGGGACCGTGAACACTGAAGCTTTCTTT. This encodes CASSPGTVNTEAFF.

This clone was counted a few times. The CDR3 sequence is CASSFDRAGEETQYF. DNA for the CDR3: TGCGCCAGCAGCTTCGACCGCGCAGGCGAGGAGACCCAGTACTTC. V is TRBV5-1 and J is TRBJ2-5; D remains unclear. V lost 2 bases and J 5 bases, leaving 16 bases between the germline ends. Germline V gives CDR1 SGHRS, CDR2 YFSETQ. This CDR3 contains 15 residues.

The count of this clone is one. This chain uses TRBV5-4 with TRBJ2-1; D is perhaps TRBD1 (6 bases). The V end was cut by 0 bases, the J end by 1 base, with 11 bases between. Germline assignment: CDR1 SGHNT and CDR2 YYREEE (reference sequence). The CDR3 spans 16 residues. This CDR3 reads CASSLGLGASYNEQFF. In DNA form, the CDR3 reads TGTGCCAGCAGCTTGGGTTTGGGGGCTTCCTACAATGAGCAGTTCTTC.

This clone was counted a few times. Other DNA sequences from this sample encode an identical CDR3 as well. The V gene is TRBV30, the J gene TRBJ1-5; D gene unclear. V was cut by 3 bases and J by 4 bases, with 10 bases left in between. This CDR3 has 13 amino acids. Germline V CDR1 and CDR2: GTSNPN, SVGIG (reference sequence). As DNA, the CDR3 is TGTGCCTGGAGCCTGGATGGGAATCAGCCCCAGCATTTT. This gives the protein CAWSLDGNQPQHF.

This rearrangement joins TRBV10-2 to TRBJ1-2; D gene uncertain. This CDR3 spans 12 amino acids. V lost 1 base, J lost 8 bases, and 8 bases lay in between. Per germline, CDR1 WSHSY and CDR2 SAAADI. CDR3 in DNA: TGCGCCAGCAGTGAGTTGGGGTACGGCTACACCTTC. Encoded protein: CASSELGYGYTF.

The CDR3 sequence is CASSNRQGINYGYTF. CDR3 sequence (DNA): TGTGCCAGTAGTAACCGACAGGGAATTAACTATGGCTACACCTTC. V gene TRBV19 combines with J gene TRBJ1-2, with 7 positions matching TRBD1. Germline CDR1 is LNHDA and CDR2 is SQIVND (reference sequence). This CDR3 contains 15 residues. J gave up 1 base and V 4 bases, and 6 bases lay outside the gene matches.

This clone turned up a few times. This sample also contains other DNA sequences that code for the same CDR3. The chain carries TRBV5-1 and TRBJ1-2, with TRBD1 as a possible D gene (5 bases). The CDR3 runs to 12 residues. The V gene's germline CDR1 is SGHRS and CDR2 YFSETQ. With 5 bases removed from V and 4 bases from J, the gap between germline ends came to 9 bases. CDR3 nucleotide sequence: TGCGCCAGCAGGGCAGACAGCTATGGCTACACCTTC. This sequence encodes CASRADSYGYTF. Complete variable domain (other parts from reference TRBV5-1 and TRBJ1-2): KAGVTQTPRYLIKTRGQQVTLSCSPISGHRSVSWYQQTPGQGLQFLFEYFSETQRNKGNFPGRFSGRQFSNSRSEMNVSTLELGDSALYLCASRADSYGYTFGSGTRLTVV.

In its sample, this clone was seen many times. The rearrangement uses TRBV28 and TRBJ1-3, with 8 bases matching TRBD1. J gave up 11 bases and V 5 bases, and 14 bases lay outside the gene matches. CDR1 and CDR2 (germline): MDHEN, SYDVKM. The CDR3 contains 15 residues. CDR3 coding DNA: TGTGCCAGCAGTGTCACAGGGGGATTCGGAAGAGCCATATATTTT. Its protein product is CASSVTGGFGRAIYF.

In DNA, the CDR3 is TGTGCCAGCAAATACGAGCAGTACTTC. Its translation: CASKYEQYF. V is TRBV7-8 and J is TRBJ2-7; D unclear. This CDR3 has 9 residues. CDR1 is SGHVS and CDR2 is FQNEAQ in the germline V gene. V lost 7 bases to trimming and J lost 4 bases, with 2 bases between them.

CDR3 residues: CASSPRGHEQYF. CDR3 in DNA: TGTGCCAGCAGTCCCAGGGGCCACGAGCAGTACTTC. The gene calls are TRBV6-5 and TRBJ2-7, with D perhaps matching TRBD1 (6 bases). CDR1 MNHEY and CDR2 SVGAGI come from the germline V gene. This CDR3 has 12 amino acids. The V end lost 5 bases, the J end lost 5 bases, and 10 bases lay between the germline ends.

Points on this clone: This same CDR3 is encoded by further DNA sequences in the sample. This chain uses TRBV29-1 with TRBJ2-5; D is unclear. The CDR3 sequence is 11 residues long. CDR1 SQVTM and CDR2 ANQGSEA come from the germline V gene. The V end lost 4 bases, the J end lost 2 bases, and 5 bases lay between the germline ends. The CDR3 here is CSVVGQETQYF. The CDR3 DNA sequence: TGCAGCGTTGTAGGGCAAGAGACCCAGTACTTC.

This clone was picked up one time. This chain joins TRBV7-9 and TRBJ1-4; the D gene is possibly TRBD1 (5 bases). The CDR3 runs 15 residues. Trimming left V 1 base short and J 7 bases short, with 13 bases between. Germline CDR1 reads SEHNR; CDR2 reads FQNEAQ (reference sequence). This CDR3 reads CASSLVSGTAEKLFF. CDR3 sequence (DNA): TGTGCCAGCAGCTTAGTTTCTGGGACTGCTGAAAAACTGTTTTTT.

This clone was seen only a few times. The rearrangement joins TRBV5-1 to TRBJ2-5; D is perhaps TRBD1 (5 bases). The germline CDR1 and CDR2 sequences are SGHRS and YFSETQ. V was pared by 4 bases and J by 2 bases, with 12 bases between. The CDR3 contains 14 residues. CDR3 DNA: TGCGCCAGCAGCCCCTTGCCAGGGCAAGAGACCCAGTACTTC. It codes for CASSPLPGQETQYF.

The genes are TRBV19 and TRBJ1-2; no firm D call. V was trimmed by 3 bases and J by 8 bases, leaving 4 bases between them. The CDR3 covers 10 residues. Germline V gene sequence: CDR1 LNHDA, CDR2 SQIVND (reference sequence). CDR3 bases: TGTGCCAGTAGTATGGGGGGCTACACCTTC. This encodes CASSMGGYTF.

The rearrangement links TRBV4-2 to TRBJ2-7; 9 positions agree with TRBD2. Germline V gives CDR1 LGHNA, CDR2 YNFKEQ. This CDR3 spans 19 amino acids. With 5 bases clipped from V and 0 bases from J, the junction kept 17 bases outside the gene matches. The CDR3 loop is CASSDGRLAGWGSSYEQYF. CDR3 bases: TGTGCCAGCAGCGACGGTCGGCTAGCGGGATGGGGGAGCTCCTACGAGCAGTACTTC.

The sample holds many counts of this clone. The chain employs TRBV7-9 and TRBJ1-5, with D possibly TRBD1 on 5 matching bases. The CDR3 runs 19 residues. The ends were cut back, 2 bases at V and 7 bases at J, with 27 bases in the middle. The germline V gene encodes CDR1 SEHNR and CDR2 FQNEAQ (reference sequence). This CDR3 reads CASSLTPSGRASRGQPQHF. In DNA form, the CDR3 reads TGTGCCAGCAGCTTAACCCCCTCGGGCAGGGCGAGTCGAGGACAGCCCCAGCATTTT.

The rearrangement links TRBV29-1 to TRBJ2-3; D gene uncertain. V lost 8 bases, J lost 2 bases, and 14 bases lay in between. The germline CDR1 and CDR2 sequences are SQVTM and ANQGSEA. The CDR3 loop spans 13 amino acids. The CDR3 bases are TGCAGCACCGGTGCTGCCCCCACAGATACGCAGTATTTT. As protein: CSTGAAPTDTQYF.

V usage is TRBV4-3 and J usage is TRBJ2-7; 7 bases line up with TRBD1. Germline V gene sequence: CDR1 LGHNA, CDR2 YSLEER. The CDR3 has 15 residues. V was pared by 0 bases and J by 3 bases, with 5 bases of the junction left unmatched. The CDR3 protein is CASSQEGQIHYEQYF. The DNA for the CDR3 is TGCGCCAGCAGCCAAGAGGGACAGATACACTACGAGCAGTACTTC.

The V and J genes are TRBV29-1 and TRBJ2-3, with D perhaps assigned TRBD1 or TRBD2 (5 bases each). Germline assignment: CDR1 SQVTM and CDR2 ANQGSEA. This CDR3 contains 13 residues. V lost 5 bases and J lost 4, with 13 bases in between. CDR3 sequence: CSVPRTGPDTQYF. The CDR3 DNA reads TGCAGCGTTCCACGGACGGGGCCAGATACGCAGTATTTT.

This clone was counted a few times. The chain combines TRBV4-2 with TRBJ2-7; possibly TRBD2 for D (6 bases). V was shortened by 1 base and J by 6 bases, with 19 bases between the two germline ends. This CDR3 contains 16 residues. Germline V lookup: CDR1 LGHNA, CDR2 YNFKEQ. The CDR3 nucleotides are TGTGCCAGCAGCCAAGTGGGTCGCCGGGACTCACCCGAGCAGTACTTC. Translated, it gives CASSQVGRRDSPEQYF.

In DNA form, the CDR3 reads TGCAGCGTTGAAAAGGGGGCGGGGGAACGGTCCCAGTACTTC. It encodes CSVEKGAGERSQYF. The rearrangement links TRBV29-1 to TRBJ2-5; D possibly matches TRBD1 or TRBD2 (7 bases each). Germline CDR1 SQVTM, CDR2 ANQGSEA. This CDR3 is 14 amino acids long. Between the trimmed V and J ends, which lost 2 bases and 9 bases, there was a span of 19 bases.

This clone has just one count. CDR3 amino acids: CASSPDRTDTQYF. CDR3 in DNA: TGTGCCAGCAGCCCGGACAGGACAGATACGCAGTATTTT. The V call is TRBV11-3, the J call TRBJ2-3, with 7 bases fitting TRBD1. This CDR3 is built from 13 residues. V was clipped by 5 bases and J by 3 bases; unmatched bases: 2. Germline V gene data show CDR1 as SGHNT and CDR2 as YENEEA.